Below are 23 T cell receptor beta chains sequenced from a single sample in a study of graft-versus-host responses after intestinal transplantation. Intraepithelial and lamina propria lymphocytes were freed from processed graft tissue. Sequencing was performed with immunoSEQ multiplex PCR; in TCRdb, only in-frame clones are kept and a portion is missing. The data contain some 7,000 clones, about two thirds of them seen just once; the ten biggest clones take up 5.1%. The sample in question was ileum tissue, obtained roughly 50 days after transplant. The receptors were gathered from a human patient who received an intestinal transplant, so some T cells may come from the graft donor.

This chain connects TRBV2 to TRBJ2-3, with no clear D. CDR1 is SNHLY, CDR2 FYNNEI, per germline. Trimming stripped 2 bases from V and 2 bases from J, with 8 bases between. The CDR3 extends over 14 amino acids. The CDR3 here is CASSELSYTDTQYF. The CDR3 bases are TGTGCCAGCAGTGAACTAAGTTACACAGATACGCAGTATTTT.

For the CDR3, the DNA is TGTGCCAGCGCGGCAAGGTACAATCAGCCCCAGCATTTT. As protein: CASAARYNQPQHF. The chain is built from TRBV6-5 and TRBJ1-5; D ambiguous. V gave up 8 bases and J gave up 3 bases, with 11 bases separating them. This CDR3 comprises 13 residues. The germline V gene encodes CDR1 MNHEY and CDR2 SVGAGI.

A few counts support this clone. The chain combines TRBV19 with TRBJ2-2; TRBD2 agrees at 9 bases. The germline V gene encodes CDR1 LNHDA and CDR2 SQIVND (reference sequence). The CDR3 is made up of 17 amino acids. V was pared by 2 bases and J by 4 bases, with 8 bases of the junction left unmatched. The CDR3 loop is CASSIFSSGAGTGELFF. CDR3 sequence (DNA): TGTGCCAGTAGTATATTCTCTAGCGGGGCGGGCACCGGGGAGCTGTTTTTT.

The V gene is TRBV5-4, the J gene TRBJ2-5, with 8 positions matching TRBD1. This CDR3 has 16 amino acids. CDR1 SGHNT and CDR2 YYREEE come from the germline V gene (reference sequence). The J segment lost 6 bases and the V segment lost 0 bases, leaving 10 bases of the junction unmatched. The CDR3 coding sequence is TGTGCCAGCAGCTTGGGAGCAGGGGGCCCGGAGAAGACCCAGTACTTC. Amino acids: CASSLGAGGPEKTQYF.

The table lists this clone with a few counts. The chain links TRBV7-2 to TRBJ2-1, with 7 bases that match TRBD1. With 6 bases clipped from V and 3 bases from J, the junction kept 8 bases outside the gene matches. CDR3 length: 15 amino acids. CDR1 SGHTA and CDR2 FQGNSA come from the germline V gene. The CDR3: CASSSRDSLYNEQFF. The CDR3 DNA sequence: TGTGCCAGCAGTTCACGGGACAGTCTCTACAATGAGCAGTTCTTC.

The chain joins TRBV6-1 to TRBJ2-7; D possibly corresponds to TRBD1 (6 bases). V was trimmed by 8 bases and J by 2 bases, leaving 10 bases between them. The CDR3 runs 12 residues. Germline V gene sequence: CDR1 MNHNS, CDR2 SASEGT. CDR3 region: CASLDRPYEQYV. CDR3 nucleotides: TGTGCCAGCCTTGACAGGCCCTACGAGCAGTACGTC.

The gene calls are TRBV5-1 and TRBJ2-2; 7 nucleotides align to TRBD1. The trim removed 3 bases at V and 8 bases at J, leaving 16 bases unmatched. The CDR3 extends over 17 amino acids. Germline CDR1 and CDR2: SGHRS and YFSETQ. In DNA form, the CDR3 reads TGCGCCAGCAGCTCAATAACAGGGGTACATGGTTCGGGGGAGCTGTTTTTT. This encodes CASSSITGVHGSGELFF.

This clone was counted once. The rearrangement links TRBV6-1 to TRBJ2-4; D gene ambiguous. Trimming cost V 2 bases and J 5 bases, with 7 bases left between them. The CDR3 sequence is 13 residues long. Germline CDR1 reads MNHNS; CDR2 reads SASEGT. CDR3 coding DNA: TGTGCCAGCAGTGAACAGTTCGAAAACATTCAGTACTTC. Translation gives CASSEQFENIQYF.

This clone was seen a handful of times. This sequence joins TRBV4-1 and TRBJ2-3, with D possibly matching TRBD2 (6 bases). Germline-derived CDR1 and CDR2 are MGHRA and YSYEKL. V lost 1 base to trimming and J lost 0 bases, with 23 bases between them. The CDR3 has 20 amino acids. CDR3 region: CASSQASPGRILVSTDTQYF. The CDR3 bases are TGCGCCAGCAGCCAAGCCTCCCCAGGGAGGATCCTAGTTAGCACAGATACGCAGTATTTT.

The gene calls are TRBV10-3 and TRBJ2-1; 7 positions agree with TRBD1. Unmatched junction bases numbered 2, after V lost 0 bases and J lost 0 bases. This CDR3 contains 16 residues. Germline-derived CDR1 and CDR2 are ENHRY and SYGVKD. The CDR3 region has the DNA TGTGCCATCAGTGAGTCGTGGGACAGCTCCTACAATGAGCAGTTCTTC. Its protein is CAISESWDSSYNEQFF.

The chain employs TRBV28 and TRBJ2-7; 8 positions match TRBD2. Germline V gene lookup returns CDR1 MDHEN and CDR2 SYDVKM. The CDR3 runs 12 residues. The V and J ends lost 10 bases and 2 bases, in that order; junction bases with no gene match: 4. CDR3 residues: CATGGAPYEQYV. The DNA of the CDR3 is TGTGCCACCGGGGGGGCCCCCTACGAGCAGTACGTC.

V is TRBV11-3 and J is TRBJ2-2; 7 nucleotides match TRBD1. This CDR3 contains 14 residues. Per germline, CDR1 SGHNT and CDR2 YENEEA. V was clipped by 5 bases and J by 6 bases; unmatched bases: 6. CDR3 sequence: CASSLQGSAGELFF. CDR3 DNA: TGTGCCAGCAGCCTACAGGGGTCGGCCGGGGAGCTGTTTTTT.

This clone was seen only a few times. The CDR3 DNA reads TGTGCCAGCAGCCAAGAGGGGTTGACACAGGGCTCGTATGGCTACACCTTC. Translation gives CASSQEGLTQGSYGYTF. The rearrangement joins TRBV4-2 to TRBJ1-2; D perhaps matches TRBD1 (6 bases). V shed 0 bases and J shed 5 bases, with 19 bases lying between them. This CDR3 contains 17 residues. CDR1 and CDR2 from the germline V gene are LGHNA and YNFKEQ.

The sample holds a few counts of this clone. This rearrangement joins TRBV9 to TRBJ2-3; TRBD2 agrees at 10 bases. V was clipped by 0 bases and J by 2 bases; unmatched bases: 3. Germline V lookup: CDR1 SGDLS, CDR2 YYNGEE. The CDR3 is 16 residues long. Written as DNA, the CDR3 is TGTGCCAGCAGCGTAGTACTAGCGGGGACCACAGATACGCAGTATTTT. It specifies CASSVVLAGTTDTQYF.

V usage is TRBV10-1 and J usage is TRBJ1-5; D call uncertain. Trimming took 9 bases from V and 0 from J, leaving 18 bases between them. The length of the CDR3 is 16 residues. Germline V gene lookup returns CDR1 WNHNN and CDR2 SYGVQD (reference sequence). DNA for the CDR3: TGCGCCAGTATCCCACGGGAGGATTATAGCAATCAGCCCCAGCATTTT. Translating it yields CASIPREDYSNQPQHF.

The rearrangement joins TRBV6-5 to TRBJ2-1; D uncertain. The CDR3 sequence is 14 residues long. V lost 7 bases and J 7 bases, leaving 17 bases between the germline ends. The germline gives CDR1 MNHEY, CDR2 SVGAGI. CDR3 bases: TGTGCCAGCACGGCCGCCGGCGCCGGGAATGAGCAGTTCTTC. Translated: CASTAAGAGNEQFF.

J is TRBJ1-1 and V is TRBV5-4, with TRBD1 matching over 7 bases. Germline V CDR1 and CDR2: SGHNT, YYREEE (reference sequence). The CDR3 contains 15 residues. With 4 bases clipped from V and 5 bases from J, the junction kept 11 bases outside the gene matches. The CDR3: CASSPTPDRRTEAFF. The CDR3, as DNA: TGTGCCAGCAGCCCCACGCCGGACAGGAGGACTGAAGCTTTCTTT.

The CDR3 DNA sequence: TGTGCCAGCAGTTACGTCTCCGGGACAGATTCGGGTACCTTC. Translated: CASSYVSGTDSGTF. The chain is built from TRBV6-6 and TRBJ1-2; 7 nucleotides line up with TRBD1. Looked up from germline, CDR1 is MNHNY and CDR2 is SVGAGI (reference sequence). V lost 2 bases to trimming and J lost 14 bases; unmatched junction nucleotides: 14. The CDR3 runs to 14 residues.

The chain combines TRBV2 with TRBJ2-3, with 8 bases aligning to TRBD2. Germline V CDR1 and CDR2: SNHLY, FYNNEI. The CDR3 is 15 amino acids. The V segment lost 0 bases and the J segment 12 bases; nucleotides outside the gene matches: 11. CDR3 coding DNA: TGTGCCAGCAGTGAAGCGCTCGGCGGGGGGAAGCTCCAGTATTTT. This encodes CASSEALGGGKLQYF.

This chain connects TRBV9 to TRBJ1-1; D is unclear. This CDR3 comprises 14 residues. Looked up from germline, CDR1 is SGDLS and CDR2 is YYNGEE. The V end was cut by 1 base, the J end by 4 bases, with 11 bases between. This CDR3 reads CASSVISGGTEAFF. In DNA, the CDR3 is TGTGCCAGCAGCGTAATTTCTGGAGGCACTGAAGCTTTCTTT. Variable domain in full (rest from reference TRBV9 and TRBJ1-1): DSGVTQTPKHLITATGQRVTLRCSPRSGDLSVYWYQQSLDQGLQFLIQYYNGEERAKGNILERFSAQQFPDLHSELNLSSLELGDSALYFCASSVISGGTEAFFGQGTRLTVV.

The V and J genes are TRBV18 and TRBJ2-1; TRBD2 aligns across 12 bases. The CDR3 runs 15 residues. The ends lost 4 bases at V and 5 bases at J; junction bases unmatched: 3. CDR1 KGHSH and CDR2 LQKENI come from the germline V gene. CDR3 in amino acids: CASSQTSGGNNEQFF. The CDR3 DNA reads TGTGCCAGCTCACAGACTAGCGGGGGAAACAATGAGCAGTTCTTC. The full variable domain, rest sourced from reference TRBV18 and TRBJ2-1, is NAGVMQNPRHLVRRRGQEARLRCSPMKGHSHVYWYRQLPEEGLKFMVYLQKENIIDESGMPKERFSAEFPKEGPSILRIQQVVRGDSAAYFCASSQTSGGNNEQFFGPGTRLTVL.

The genes are TRBV11-2 and TRBJ2-1, with TRBD2 matching 12 bases. CDR1 and CDR2 (germline): SGHAT, FQNNGV. V lost 2 bases to trimming and J lost 6 bases; unmatched junction nucleotides: 5. The CDR3 extends over 16 amino acids. As DNA, the CDR3 is TGTGCCAGCAGCTTACCGACTAGCGGGGGCTTCAATGAGCAGTTCTTC. Translation: CASSLPTSGGFNEQFF.

CDR3 region: CASSQTTGLPAYEQYV. CDR3 coding DNA: TGTGCCAGCAGCCAGACCACCGGACTTCCAGCCTACGAGCAGTACGTC. This chain connects TRBV11-2 to TRBJ2-7; TRBD2 is a possible D gene (5 bases). The CDR3 runs to 16 residues. The germline CDR1 and CDR2 sequences are SGHAT and FQNNGV. Trimming took off 5 bases at V and 2 bases at J, with 19 bases between the two ends.